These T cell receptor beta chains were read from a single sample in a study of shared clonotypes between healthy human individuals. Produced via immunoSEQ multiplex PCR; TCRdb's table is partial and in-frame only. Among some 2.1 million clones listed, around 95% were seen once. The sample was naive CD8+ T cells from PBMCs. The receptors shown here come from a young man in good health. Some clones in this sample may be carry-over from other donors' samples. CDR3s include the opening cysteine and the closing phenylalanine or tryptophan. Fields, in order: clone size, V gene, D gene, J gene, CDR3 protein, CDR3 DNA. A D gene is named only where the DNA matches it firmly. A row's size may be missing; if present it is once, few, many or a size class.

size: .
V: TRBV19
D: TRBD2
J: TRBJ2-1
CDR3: CASTLAGVSDEQFF
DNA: TGTGCCAGTACCTTAGCGGGAGTATCTGATGAGCAGTTCTTC

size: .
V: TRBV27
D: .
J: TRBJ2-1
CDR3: CASRLGPLDNEQFF
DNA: TGTGCCAGCAGGCTGGGACCACTAGACAATGAGCAGTTCTTC

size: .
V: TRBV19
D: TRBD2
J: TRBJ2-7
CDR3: CASSIAGDSYEQYF
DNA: TGTGCCAGTAGTATCGCGGGGGACTCCTACGAGCAGTACTTC

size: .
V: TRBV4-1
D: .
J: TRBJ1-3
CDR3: CASSQLNTIYF
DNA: TGCGCCAGCAGCCAACTAAACACCATATATTTT

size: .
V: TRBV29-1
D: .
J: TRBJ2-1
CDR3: CSVEERGLKGTEQFF
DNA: TGCAGCGTTGAAGAACGGGGCCTAAAAGGGACTGAGCAGTTCTTC

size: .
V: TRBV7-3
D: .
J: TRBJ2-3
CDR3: CASSLLAVDTQYF
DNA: TGTGCCAGCAGCTTACTGGCGGTGGATACGCAGTATTTT

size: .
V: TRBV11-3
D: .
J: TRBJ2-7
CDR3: CASSRASEAVDEQYF
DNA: TGTGCCAGCAGCCGGGCTTCGGAAGCGGTCGACGAGCAGTACTTC

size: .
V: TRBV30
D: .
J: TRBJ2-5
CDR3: CAWSWLASEETQYF
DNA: TGTGCCTGGAGTTGGCTAGCGAGCGAAGAGACCCAGTACTTC

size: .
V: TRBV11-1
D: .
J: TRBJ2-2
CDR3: CASSLGHWRGANTGELFF
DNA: TGTGCCAGCAGCTTAGGTCATTGGCGGGGAGCGAACACCGGGGAGCTGTTTTTT

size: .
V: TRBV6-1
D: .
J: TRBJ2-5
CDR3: CASRLLQGTNREQYF
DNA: TGTGCCAGCAGGCTGCTACAGGGAACTAATAGAGAGCAGTACTTC

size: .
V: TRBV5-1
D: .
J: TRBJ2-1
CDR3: CASSSGTRNEQFF
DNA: TGCGCCAGCAGCTCCGGGACAAGGAATGAGCAGTTCTTC

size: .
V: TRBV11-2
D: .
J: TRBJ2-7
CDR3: CASSLVSGPYEQYF
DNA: TGTGCCAGCAGCTTAGTCTCAGGCCCCTACGAGCAGTACTTC

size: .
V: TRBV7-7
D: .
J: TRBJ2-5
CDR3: CASSLQILETQYF
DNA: TGTGCCAGCAGCTTGCAGATTTTGGAGACCCAGTACTTC

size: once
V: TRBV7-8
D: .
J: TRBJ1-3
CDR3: CASSLVWVGGNTIYF
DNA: TGTGCCAGCAGCTTAGTTTGGGTTGGCGGAAACACCATATATTTT

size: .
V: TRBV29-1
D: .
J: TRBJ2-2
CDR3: CSVIAVNTGELFF
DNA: TGCAGCGTCATAGCAGTTAACACCGGGGAGCTGTTTTTT

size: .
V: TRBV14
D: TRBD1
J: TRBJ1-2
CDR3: CASSQGMTGYYGYTF
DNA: TGTGCCAGCAGCCAAGGAATGACAGGGTACTATGGCTACACCTTC

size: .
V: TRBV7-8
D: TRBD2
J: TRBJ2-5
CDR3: CASSSGLAGVRETQYF
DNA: TGTGCCAGCAGCTCGGGACTAGCGGGAGTTCGGGAGACCCAGTACTTC

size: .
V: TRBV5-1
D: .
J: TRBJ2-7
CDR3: CASSIWTDSSYEQYF
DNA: TGCGCCAGCAGCATCTGGACAGACAGCTCCTACGAGCAGTACTTC

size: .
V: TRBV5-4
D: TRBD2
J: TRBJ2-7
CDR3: CASSGGLAVTYEQYF
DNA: TGTGCCAGCAGCGGGGGACTAGCTGTTACCTACGAGCAGTACTTC

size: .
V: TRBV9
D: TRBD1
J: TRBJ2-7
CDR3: CASSVGGQGNFYEQYF
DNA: TGTGCCAGCAGCGTAGGGGGACAGGGAAACTTCTACGAGCAGTACTTC

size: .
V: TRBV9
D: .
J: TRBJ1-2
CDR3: CASSPGRGSYGYTF
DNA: TGTGCCAGCAGCCCCGGCAGGGGAAGCTATGGCTACACCTTC

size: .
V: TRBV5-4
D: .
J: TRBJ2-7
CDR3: CASSLGGRAYEQYF
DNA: TGTGCCAGCAGCTTGGGTGGCCGTGCCTACGAGCAGTACTTC

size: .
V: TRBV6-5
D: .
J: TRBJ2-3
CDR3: CASSYDTVGTDTQYF
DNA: TGTGCCAGCAGTTACGACACGGTCGGCACAGATACGCAGTATTTT

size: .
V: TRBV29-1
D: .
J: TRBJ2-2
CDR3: CSVEWAGVFGELFF
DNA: TGCAGCGTTGAATGGGCAGGGGTGTTCGGGGAGCTGTTTTTT

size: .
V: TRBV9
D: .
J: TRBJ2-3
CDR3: CASSLSGGTDTQYF
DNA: TGTGCCAGCAGCCTATCAGGAGGTACAGATACGCAGTATTTT

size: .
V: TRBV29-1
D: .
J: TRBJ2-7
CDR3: CSVAGEGSYEQYF
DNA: TGCAGCGTTGCCGGGGAAGGGTCCTACGAGCAGTACTTC

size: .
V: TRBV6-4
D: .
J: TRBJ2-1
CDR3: CASSETSNEQFF
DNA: TGTGCCAGCAGTGAAACTAGCAATGAGCAGTTCTTC

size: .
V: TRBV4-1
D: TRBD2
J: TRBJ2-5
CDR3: CASSHFTSGQETQYF
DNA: TGCGCCAGCAGTCATTTTACTAGCGGGCAAGAGACCCAGTACTTC

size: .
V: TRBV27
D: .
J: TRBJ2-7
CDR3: CASSLSRTYEQYF
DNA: TGTGCCAGCAGTCTCTCCAGGACCTACGAGCAGTACTTC

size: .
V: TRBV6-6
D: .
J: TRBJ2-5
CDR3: CASSPTRGALETQYF
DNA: TGTGCCAGCAGTCCGACACGGGGGGCTTTGGAGACCCAGTACTTC

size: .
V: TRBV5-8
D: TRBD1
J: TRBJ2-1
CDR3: CASRGTGPYNEQFF
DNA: TGTGCCAGCAGGGGGACAGGTCCTTACAATGAGCAGTTCTTC

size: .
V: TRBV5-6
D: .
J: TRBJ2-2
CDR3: CASSSGEGKNTGELFF
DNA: TGTGCCAGCAGCTCAGGGGAGGGGAAGAACACCGGGGAGCTGTTTTTT

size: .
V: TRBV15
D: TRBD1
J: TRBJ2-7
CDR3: CATSRGSGGPYEQYF
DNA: TGTGCCACCAGCAGAGGTTCAGGGGGACCCTACGAGCAGTACTTC

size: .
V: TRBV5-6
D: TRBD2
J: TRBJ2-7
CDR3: CASSSPDYQLAGVGYEQYF
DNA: TGTGCCAGCAGCTCCCCAGATTACCAACTAGCGGGAGTAGGCTACGAGCAGTACTTC

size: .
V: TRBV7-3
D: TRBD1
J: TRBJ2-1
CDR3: CASSPGTGGDEQFF
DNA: TGTGCCAGCAGCCCGGGGACAGGGGGAGATGAGCAGTTCTTC

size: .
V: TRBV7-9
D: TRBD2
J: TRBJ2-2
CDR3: CASSSYSALAGGDGELFF
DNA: TGTGCCAGCAGCTCCTACTCAGCCCTAGCGGGAGGGGACGGGGAGCTGTTTTTT

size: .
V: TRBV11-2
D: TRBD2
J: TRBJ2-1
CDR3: CASSLAGGIGEQFF
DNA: TGTGCCAGCAGCTTAGCGGGAGGTATCGGTGAGCAGTTCTTC

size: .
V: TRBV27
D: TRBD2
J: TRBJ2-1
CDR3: CASSLIGTSGGTYNEQFF
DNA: TGTGCCAGCAGTTTAATTGGGACTAGCGGAGGCACCTACAATGAGCAGTTCTTC

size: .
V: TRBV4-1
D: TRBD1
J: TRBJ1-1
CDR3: CASSQGSRGWNTEAFF
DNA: TGCGCCAGCAGCCAGGGATCCAGGGGGTGGAACACTGAAGCTTTCTTT

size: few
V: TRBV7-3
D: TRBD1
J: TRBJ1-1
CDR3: CASRLDRGWTEAFF
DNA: TGTGCCAGCAGACTCGACAGGGGATGGACTGAAGCTTTCTTT

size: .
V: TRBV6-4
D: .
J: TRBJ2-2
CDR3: CASSSTGELFF
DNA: TGTGCCAGCAGTTCCACCGGGGAGCTGTTTTTT

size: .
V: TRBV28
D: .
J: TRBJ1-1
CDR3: CASSLPGSEAFF
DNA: TGTGCCAGCAGTTTACCAGGGTCCGAAGCTTTCTTT

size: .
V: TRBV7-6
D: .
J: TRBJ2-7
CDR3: CASSSRKSSYEQYF
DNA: TGTGCCAGCAGCTCCCGGAAGAGCTCCTACGAGCAGTACTTC

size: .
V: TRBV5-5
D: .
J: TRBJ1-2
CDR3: CASSPGRREGYTF
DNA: TGTGCCAGCAGCCCAGGACGGCGTGAGGGCTACACCTTC

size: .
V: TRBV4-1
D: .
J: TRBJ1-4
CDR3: CASSRPPAGRNEKLFF
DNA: TGCGCCAGCAGCCGACCCCCGGCCGGGCGGAATGAAAAACTGTTTTTT

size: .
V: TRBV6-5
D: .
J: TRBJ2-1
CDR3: CASSPTRYEQFF
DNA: TGTGCCAGCAGCCCGACTAGATATGAGCAGTTCTTC